Below, one T cell receptor beta chain is given with its context. Only in-frame clones appear in the TCRdb table, and some are missing; sequencing was by immunoSEQ multiplex PCR. The data show about 130,000 clones, over 75% seen once. This sample is drawn from a study of blood T cell repertoires in COVID-19. This CDR3 contains 17 residues. The germline V gene has CDR1 MGHRA and CDR2 YSYEKL. V shed 0 bases, J shed 4 bases, and the junction held 8 bases outside the gene matches. Sequencing was done on a sample of peripheral blood. The chain couples TRBV4-1 to TRBJ2-1, with TRBD2 matching over 8 bases. The TCR was taken from a man aged 55-75 years with acute or convalescent COVID-19. CDR3 sequence reads: CASSQDSGTRVYNEQFF. The CDR3 nucleotides are TGCGCCAGCAGCCAAGATTCCGGGACTAGGGTATACAATGAGCAGTTCTTC.